These T cell receptor beta chains were read from a single sample in a study of blood T cell repertoires in COVID-19. TCRdb's copy holds only in-frame clones and misses some; the assay was immunoSEQ multiplex PCR. The sample comprises a few hundred thousand clones, roughly 80% of which are singletons, and 1.3% rests with the top ten. The sample was PBMCs or T cells enriched from blood (not recorded which). The receptors here all came from a woman aged 40 to 50 with acute COVID-19. Both conserved end residues are part of each CDR3. A D gene is named only where the DNA matches it firmly. Expanded clones get a size class; other rows say once, few or many, or leave the size out.

.,TRBV12-3/TRBV12-4,TRBD1,TRBJ2-7,TGTGCCAGCAGCCTTGGGACAGGCTACGAGCAGTACTTC,CASSLGTGYEQYF
.,TRBV11-2,TRBD1,TRBJ2-2,TGTGCCAGCAGCCTCGGGACAGGGGAGACCGGGGAGCTGTTTTTT,CASSLGTGETGELFF
.,TRBV19,TRBD1,TRBJ1-2,TGTGCCAGTACACAGGACAGGGGGAACTATGGCTACACCTTC,CASTQDRGNYGYTF
.,TRBV5-6,.,TRBJ1-2,TGTGCCAGCAGCCCACACCCAGGGAATGGCTACACCTTC,CASSPHPGNGYTF
.,TRBV3-1/TRBV3-2,.,TRBJ2-3,TGTGCCAGCAGCCAAGAGTCACATACTTCCCAGGCGTATTTT,CASSQESHTSQAYF
.,TRBV5-1,TRBD1,TRBJ1-2,TGCGCCAGCAGCCATCTGGATGGACAGGGTTCAGGTGGGAACTATGGCTACACCTTC,CASSHLDGQGSGGNYGYTF
.,TRBV6-6,.,TRBJ1-6,TGTGCCAGCAGAACAACCCTCACCCTCCACTTT,CASRTTLTLHF
once,TRBV18,.,TRBJ2-1,TGTGCCAGCTCACCGGACAGCTACAATGAGCAGTTCTTC,CASSPDSYNEQFF
.,TRBV28,.,TRBJ2-4,TGTGCCAGCAGTTTCCCCGTGAGGGGGTTGGGTAGTGGTGGTGCGGCCAAAAACATTCAGTACTTC,CASSFPVRGLGSGGAAKNIQYF
.,TRBV14,.,TRBJ1-1,TGTGCCAGCAGCCAAGATTTGGGGGGGAGGAACACTGAAGCTTTCTTT,CASSQDLGGRNTEAFF
.,TRBV2,.,TRBJ2-7,TGTGCCAGTCCAGTTTCCGAGCAGTACTTC,CASPVSEQYF
.,TRBV9,.,TRBJ1-1,TGTGCCAGCAGCGTAGCTAAGCAGGGAGGTACTGAAGCTTTCTTT,CASSVAKQGGTEAFF
few,TRBV5-1,.,TRBJ1-2,TGCGCCAGCTTCGCCGCCGACTATTATGGCTACACCTTC,CASFAADYYGYTF
many,TRBV7-2,.,TRBJ2-1,TGTGCCAGCAGCCTCGTGGGGGGGGCCCGTAATGAGCAGTTCTTC,CASSLVGGARNEQFF
.,TRBV6-6,.,TRBJ1-2,TGTGCCAGCAGTCCCGGCGCAGGGTATGGCTACACCTTC,CASSPGAGYGYTF
few,TRBV5-1,TRBD1,TRBJ2-7,TGCGCCAGCAGCTTGGAGGGACAGGGCTCTTATGAGCAGTACTTC,CASSLEGQGSYEQYF
.,TRBV4-1,.,TRBJ2-1,TGCGCCAGCAGCCCTAGCGTTAGCTCCTACAATGAGCAGTTCTTC,CASSPSVSSYNEQFF
.,TRBV6-5,.,TRBJ1-2,TGTGCCAGCAGCCAATTGGTGGCACCTGTCTATGGCTACACCTTC,CASSQLVAPVYGYTF
once,TRBV4-3,.,TRBJ2-7,TGCGCCAGCAGCCAAGATAGGGGGCGGGGTGGCTACGAGCAGTACTTC,CASSQDRGRGGYEQYF
.,TRBV2,.,TRBJ1-2,TGTGCCAGCAGTGAGCGGGCAGCTGACACCTATGGCTACACCTTC,CASSERAADTYGYTF
.,TRBV28,.,TRBJ2-3,TGTGCCAGCAGTCCACAGGGCCTCACAGATACGCAGTATTTT,CASSPQGLTDTQYF
.,TRBV28,TRBD2,TRBJ2-2,TGTGCCAGCAGCCGTAGGACTAGCGGGAGCCCTAAGGGCGGCACCGGGGAGCTGTTTTTT,CASSRRTSGSPKGGTGELFF
.,TRBV2,.,TRBJ2-3,TGTGCCAGCAGTGAAAGGACAAAGAGCACAGATACGCAGTATTTT,CASSERTKSTDTQYF
.,TRBV5-5,.,TRBJ1-2,TGTGCCAGCAGCTCTTCAGGGTTGGGCTACACCTTC,CASSSSGLGYTF
once,TRBV30,.,TRBJ2-7,TGTGGCTGCGGCAGGCCCTCCTACGAGCAGTACTTC,CGCGRPSYEQYF
.,TRBV2,TRBD1,TRBJ1-2,TGTGCCAGCAGCTTTTACGCCGGGACAGGGGGCGACTATGGCTACACCTTC,CASSFYAGTGGDYGYTF
.,TRBV19,.,TRBJ1-5,TGTGCCAGTAGTATCCCCCGCCGGGAGTACGTAGATCAGCCCCAGCATTTT,CASSIPRREYVDQPQHF
.,TRBV19,TRBD1,TRBJ1-2,TGTGCCAGTAGTATATCGGGACAGGGGACAACCTATGGCTACACCTTC,CASSISGQGTTYGYTF
.,TRBV2,TRBD1,TRBJ1-4,TGTGCCAGCCCGAAGGACAGGGATAATGAAAAACTGTTTTTT,CASPKDRDNEKLFF
.,TRBV24-1,.,TRBJ1-4,TGTGCCACCAGTGACTCCGGGGATATGGATGAAAAACTGTTTTTT,CATSDSGDMDEKLFF
.,TRBV3-1/TRBV3-2,TRBD2,TRBJ2-1,TGTGCCAGCAGCCAAGATATGAGCGGGAGGGCATGGGAGCAGTTCTTC,CASSQDMSGRAWEQFF